The 31 T cell receptor beta chains listed next were all sequenced from one sample in a study of T cells expressing NK-cell markers. TCRdb processed the 5' RACE reads again and assigns one entry to each CDR3 protein, with no DNA. The table lists roughly 150,000 distinct CDR3 sequences. Specimen: blood T cells: a sorted CD56 or NKG2C T cell subset, CD4+ or CD8+ T cells, or bulk PBMC T cells (not recorded which). The receptors come from a woman between 18 and 75 years old in good health.

This chain uses TRBV20-1 with TRBJ2-3. CDR3 length: 13 amino acids. The germline V gene encodes CDR1 DFQATT and CDR2 SNEGSKA (reference sequence). The CDR3: CSARVPGTDTQYF.

The V call is TRBV7-9, the J call TRBJ2-5. The CDR3 is 13 residues long. Germline-derived CDR1 and CDR2 are SEHNR and FQNEAQ (reference sequence). CDR3: CASSLAGSETQYF.

The chain employs TRBV5-1 and TRBJ1-1. Germline CDR1 is SGHRS and CDR2 is YFSETQ. CDR3 size: 15 residues. The CDR3 spells CASSLDRGGKTEAFF. Using reference TRBV5-1 and TRBJ1-1 for the parts outside the CDR3, the full variable domain is KAGVTQTPRYLIKTRGQQVTLSCSPISGHRSVSWYQQTPGQGLQFLFEYFSETQRNKGNFPGRFSGRQFSNSRSEMNVSTLELGDSALYLCASSLDRGGKTEAFFGQGTRLTVV.

This chain links TRBV7-9 with TRBJ1-1; with no DNA, the TCRdb D assignment of TRBD1 cannot be verified. The germline V gene encodes CDR1 SEHNR and CDR2 FQNEAQ (reference sequence). The CDR3 has 14 amino acids. The CDR3 region is CASSTKGGPTEAFF.

The rearrangement joins TRBV30 to TRBJ1-2; absent DNA, TCRdb's TRBD1 call cannot be checked. Germline V CDR1 and CDR2: GTSNPN, SVGIG (reference sequence). CDR3 length: 14 amino acids. The CDR3 here is CAWSTGQGHYGYTF.

V and J are TRBV5-6 and TRBJ2-1; TCRdb indicates TRBD2, and absent DNA this call remains unverified. Germline V gives CDR1 SGHDT, CDR2 YYEEEE. CDR3 length: 19 residues. This CDR3 reads CASSWGLAGDQRADNEQFF.

J is TRBJ2-3 and V is TRBV3-1; TCRdb proposes TRBD1, but this gene call is untestable without DNA. Germline V CDR1 and CDR2: LGHDT, YNNKEL (reference sequence). CDR3 length equals 17 residues. CDR3: CASSSFGGGASTDTQYF.

This chain uses TRBV7-3 with TRBJ2-5. The CDR3 spans 13 residues. CDR1 SGHTA and CDR2 FQGTGA come from the germline V gene. The CDR3 protein is CASSSAPTETQYF.

The chain is built from TRBV15 and TRBJ2-1. This CDR3 has 16 residues. Per the germline V gene, CDR1 is LNHNV and CDR2 is YYDKDF (reference sequence). CDR3 protein: CATSRAGRRPYNEQFF.

The chain couples TRBV28 to TRBJ1-3. This CDR3 region has 11 residues. Germline lookup yields CDR1 MDHEN and CDR2 SYDVKM. CDR3 sequence: CASFIGNTIYF.

This CDR3 reads CASSTHRGGYNSPLHF. This rearrangement joins TRBV12-3 or TRBV12-4 to TRBJ1-6; TCRdb gives TRBD1 as the D gene, but with no DNA this cannot be confirmed. There are 16 residues in the CDR3.

The chain uses TRBV20-1 and TRBJ2-7; TCRdb returns TRBD1, unconfirmable since there is no DNA. CDR3 length: 14 amino acids. CDR1 is DFQATT, CDR2 SNEGSKA, per germline (reference sequence). The CDR3 loop reads CSAPRQGGVHEQYF.

The rearrangement uses TRBV7-3 and TRBJ2-1; TCRdb returns TRBD2, unconfirmable since there is no DNA. The V gene's germline CDR1 is SGHTA and CDR2 FQGTGA. This CDR3 comprises 19 residues. This CDR3 reads CASSPRGVGGASSYNEQFF.

V is TRBV24-1 and J is TRBJ2-6; TCRdb proposes TRBD1, but this gene call is untestable without DNA. CDR1 is KGHDR, CDR2 SFDVKD, per germline. This CDR3 has 16 amino acids. This CDR3 is CATSDPGTDGANVLTF.

The chain recombines TRBV12-3 or TRBV12-4 with TRBJ1-1. The CDR3 has 12 residues. CDR3 loop: CAIKRAYSEAFF.

J is TRBJ1-5 and V is TRBV12-5. Per germline, CDR1 LGHNT and CDR2 FRNRAP. This CDR3 is built from 12 residues. The CDR3 sequence is CASGLMGQPQHF.

The chain combines TRBV9 with TRBJ1-6. The CDR3 runs to 15 residues. Germline V gene sequence: CDR1 SGDLS, CDR2 YYNGEE. CDR3 residues: CASSVSDTYNSPLHF.

The gene calls are TRBV3-1 and TRBJ2-2; with no DNA, the TCRdb D assignment of TRBD1 cannot be verified. There are 16 residues in the CDR3. Germline CDR1 LGHDT, CDR2 YNNKEL (reference sequence). The CDR3 sequence: CASSQFQGSNTGELFF.

The chain couples TRBV6-2 or TRBV6-3 to TRBJ2-1; TCRdb returns TRBD2, unconfirmable since there is no DNA. The CDR3 length is 18 residues. Germline loops: CDR1 MNHEY, CDR2 SVGEGT. This chain's CDR3 is CASSYSLGSPSSYNEQFF.

The chain uses TRBV24-1 and TRBJ2-5; without DNA, the TCRdb call of TRBD1 cannot be checked. Germline loops: CDR1 KGHDR, CDR2 SFDVKD. The CDR3 is 15 amino acids. The CDR3 spells CATSKGQGREETQYF.

The rearrangement uses TRBV20-1 and TRBJ1-5; the D call of TRBD1 rests on TCRdb alone, since no DNA is present to check it. CDR1 is DFQATT, CDR2 SNEGSKA, per germline (reference sequence). There are 12 residues in the CDR3. The CDR3 reads CSAQGGSQPQHF.

The chain couples TRBV10-3 to TRBJ2-1; TCRdb selects TRBD2, and the lack of DNA leaves this call unchecked. This CDR3 region has 18 residues. Germline V gives CDR1 ENHRY, CDR2 SYGVKD. CDR3 region: CAISTLWTSGGSLNEQFF.

V is TRBV27 and J is TRBJ1-1; TCRdb returns TRBD1, unconfirmable since there is no DNA. This CDR3 has 15 amino acids. CDR1 MNHEY and CDR2 SMNVEV come from the germline V gene (reference sequence). The CDR3 reads CASSSPSDRANEAFF.

The chain is built from TRBV20-1 and TRBJ2-3. Looked up from germline, CDR1 is DFQATT and CDR2 is SNEGSKA (reference sequence). The CDR3 has 17 residues. The CDR3 reads CSARDSILENPRNTQYF.

This sequence joins TRBV12-3 or TRBV12-4 and TRBJ2-2. This CDR3 is 14 amino acids long. The CDR3 loop reads CASSRRGEAGELFF.

The chain uses TRBV25-1 and TRBJ2-1; TCRdb gives TRBD1 as the D gene, but with no DNA this cannot be confirmed. This CDR3 has 14 amino acids. The germline gives CDR1 MGHDK, CDR2 SYGVNS. The CDR3 loop reads CASSSNRDRVEQFF.

The chain carries TRBV25-1 and TRBJ2-1; TCRdb calls TRBD2, which cannot be checked without DNA. Germline loops: CDR1 MGHDK, CDR2 SYGVNS. The CDR3 loop spans 14 amino acids. The CDR3 is CASSGSGGLNEQFF.

The chain has TRBV9 and TRBJ2-5; TCRdb's D call of TRBD1 is untestable without DNA. The CDR3 has 16 residues. Per germline, CDR1 SGDLS and CDR2 YYNGEE. The CDR3 sequence is CASSVAAGANQETQYF.

The chain is built from TRBV29-1 and TRBJ2-5; TCRdb picks TRBD1, but there is no DNA to check that call. Germline V lookup: CDR1 SQVTM, CDR2 ANQGSEA. This CDR3 is built from 15 residues. The chain's CDR3 is CSVAPPGFLQETQYF.

The V call is TRBV5-1, the J call TRBJ2-1; lacking DNA, the TRBD2 call made by TCRdb goes unchecked. This CDR3 is built from 17 residues. Looked up from germline, CDR1 is SGHRS and CDR2 is YFSETQ. The chain's CDR3 is CASSFRGGPGSYNEQFF.

This sequence joins TRBV11-3 and TRBJ2-1; TCRdb calls TRBD1, which cannot be checked without DNA. Germline CDR1 SGHNT, CDR2 YENEEA. This CDR3 is built from 15 residues. The CDR3 reads CASSSPGSSYNEQFF.